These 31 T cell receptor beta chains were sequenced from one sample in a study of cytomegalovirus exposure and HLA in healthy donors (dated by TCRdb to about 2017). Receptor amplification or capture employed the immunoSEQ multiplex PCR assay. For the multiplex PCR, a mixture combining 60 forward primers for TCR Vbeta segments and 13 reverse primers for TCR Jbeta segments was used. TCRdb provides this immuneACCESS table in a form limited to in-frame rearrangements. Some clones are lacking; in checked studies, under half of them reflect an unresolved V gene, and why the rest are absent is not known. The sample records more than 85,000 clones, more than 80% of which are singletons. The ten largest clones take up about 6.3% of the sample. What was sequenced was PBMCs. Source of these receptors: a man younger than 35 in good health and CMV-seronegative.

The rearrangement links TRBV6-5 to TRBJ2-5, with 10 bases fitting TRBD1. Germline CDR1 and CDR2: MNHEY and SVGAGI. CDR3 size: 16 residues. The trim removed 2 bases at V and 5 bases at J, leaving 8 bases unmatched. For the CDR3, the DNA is TGTGCCAGCAGTTACGGGGGGACAGGGGAGTGGGAGACCCAGTACTTC. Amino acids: CASSYGGTGEWETQYF.

CDR3 protein: CASSLQGMNQPQHF. The CDR3 coding sequence is TGTGCCAGCAGTTTACAGGGGATGAATCAGCCCCAGCATTTT. The rearrangement uses TRBV6-1 and TRBJ1-5; 7 bases agree with TRBD1. The CDR3 covers 14 residues. V shed 5 bases and J 4 bases; nucleotides not matched to a gene: 5. Germline V gene data show CDR1 as MNHNS and CDR2 as SASEGT.

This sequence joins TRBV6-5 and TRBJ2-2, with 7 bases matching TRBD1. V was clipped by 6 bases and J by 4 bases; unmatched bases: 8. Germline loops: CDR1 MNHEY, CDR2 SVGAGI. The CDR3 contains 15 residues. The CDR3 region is CASRGTGTATGELFF. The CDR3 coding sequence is TGTGCCAGCAGGGGAACCGGGACAGCCACCGGGGAGCTGTTTTTT.

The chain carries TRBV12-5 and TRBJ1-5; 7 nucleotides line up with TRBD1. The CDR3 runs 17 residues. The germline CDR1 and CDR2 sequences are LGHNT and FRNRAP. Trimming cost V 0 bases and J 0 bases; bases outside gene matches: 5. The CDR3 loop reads CASGLVGTAYSNQPQHF. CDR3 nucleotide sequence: TGTGCTAGTGGTTTGGTAGGGACAGCTTATAGCAATCAGCCCCAGCATTTT.

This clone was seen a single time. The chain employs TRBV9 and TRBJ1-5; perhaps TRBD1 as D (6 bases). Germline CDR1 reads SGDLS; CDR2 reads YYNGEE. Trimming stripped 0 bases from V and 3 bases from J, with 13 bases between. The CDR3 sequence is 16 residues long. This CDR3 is CASSVGPGAANQPQHF. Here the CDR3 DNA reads TGTGCCAGCAGCGTAGGCCCAGGGGCGGCCAATCAGCCCCAGCATTTT.

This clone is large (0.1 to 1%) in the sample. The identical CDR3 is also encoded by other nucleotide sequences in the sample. The CDR3 spells CASSQLGLTGELFF. CDR3 bases: TGCGCCAGCAGCCAACTCGGACTCACCGGGGAGCTGTTTTTT. The V gene is TRBV4-3, the J gene TRBJ2-2, with a weak D call TRBD2 (5 bases). The CDR3 is 14 amino acids. The germline V and J ends were trimmed by 2 bases and 4 bases, with 8 bases remaining between them. Germline CDR1 and CDR2: LGHNA and YSLEER.

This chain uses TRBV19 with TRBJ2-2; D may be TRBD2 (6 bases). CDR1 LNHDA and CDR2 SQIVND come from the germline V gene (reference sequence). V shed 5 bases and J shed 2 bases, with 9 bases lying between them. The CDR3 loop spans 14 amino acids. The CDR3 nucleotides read TGTGCCAGTAGTTTTAGCGGAAACACCGGGGAGCTGTTTTTT. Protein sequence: CASSFSGNTGELFF.

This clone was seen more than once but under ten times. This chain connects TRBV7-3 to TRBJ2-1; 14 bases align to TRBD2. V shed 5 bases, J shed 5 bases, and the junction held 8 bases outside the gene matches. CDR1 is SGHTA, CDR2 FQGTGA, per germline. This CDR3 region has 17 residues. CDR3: CASSPQRLAGGNNEQFF. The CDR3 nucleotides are TGTGCCAGCAGCCCCCAACGACTAGCGGGAGGGAACAATGAGCAGTTCTTC.

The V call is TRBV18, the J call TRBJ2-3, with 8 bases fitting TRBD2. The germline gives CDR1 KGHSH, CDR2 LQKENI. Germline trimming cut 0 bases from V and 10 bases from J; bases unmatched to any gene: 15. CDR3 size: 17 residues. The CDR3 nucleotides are TGTGCCAGCTCACCACCGGCGGGAGGACCACTGACGGAGGCGCAGTATTTT. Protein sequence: CASSPPAGGPLTEAQYF.

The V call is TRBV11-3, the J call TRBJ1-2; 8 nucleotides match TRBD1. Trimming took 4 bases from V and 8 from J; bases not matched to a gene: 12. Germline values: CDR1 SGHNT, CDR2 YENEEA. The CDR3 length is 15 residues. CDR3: CASSYRDRTTRGYTF. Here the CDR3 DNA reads TGTGCCAGCAGCTACCGGGACAGGACAACACGGGGCTACACCTTC.

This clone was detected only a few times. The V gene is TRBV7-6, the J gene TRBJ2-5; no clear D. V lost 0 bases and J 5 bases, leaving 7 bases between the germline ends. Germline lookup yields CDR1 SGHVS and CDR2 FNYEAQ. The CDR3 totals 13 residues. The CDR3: CASSLAPGETQYF. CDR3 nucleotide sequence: TGTGCCAGCAGCTTAGCGCCCGGGGAGACCCAGTACTTC.

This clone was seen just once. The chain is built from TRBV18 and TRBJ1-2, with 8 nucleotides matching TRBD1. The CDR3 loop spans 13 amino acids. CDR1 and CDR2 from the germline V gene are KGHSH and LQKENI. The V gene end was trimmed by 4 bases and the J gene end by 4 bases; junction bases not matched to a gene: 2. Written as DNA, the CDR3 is TGTGCCAGCTCACAGGGGACAGGCTATGGCTACACCTTC. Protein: CASSQGTGYGYTF.

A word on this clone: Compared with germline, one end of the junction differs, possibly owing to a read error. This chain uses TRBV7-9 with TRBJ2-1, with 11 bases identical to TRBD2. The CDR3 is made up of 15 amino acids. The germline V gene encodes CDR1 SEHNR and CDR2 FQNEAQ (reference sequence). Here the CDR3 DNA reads TGTTCCAGCAGCCTCTTACTAGCGGGAGCGAATGAGCAGTTCTTC. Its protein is CSSSLLLAGANEQFF.

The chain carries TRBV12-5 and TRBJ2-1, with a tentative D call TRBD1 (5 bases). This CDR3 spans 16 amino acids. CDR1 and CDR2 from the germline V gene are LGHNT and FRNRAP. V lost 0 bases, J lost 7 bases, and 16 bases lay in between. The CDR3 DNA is TGTGCTAGTGGTTTGGTACTTCGTGTAGGGGAAAATGAGCAGTTCTTC. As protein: CASGLVLRVGENEQFF.

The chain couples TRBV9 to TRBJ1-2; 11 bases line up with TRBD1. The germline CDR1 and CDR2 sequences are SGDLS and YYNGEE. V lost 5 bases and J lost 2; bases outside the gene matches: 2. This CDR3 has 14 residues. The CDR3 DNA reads TGTGCCAGCAGTGGGACAGGGGGAAACTATGGCTACACCTTC. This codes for CASSGTGGNYGYTF. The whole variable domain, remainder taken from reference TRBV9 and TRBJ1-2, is DSGVTQTPKHLITATGQRVTLRCSPRSGDLSVYWYQQSLDQGLQFLIQYYNGEERAKGNILERFSAQQFPDLHSELNLSSLELGDSALYFCASSGTGGNYGYTFGSGTRLTVV.

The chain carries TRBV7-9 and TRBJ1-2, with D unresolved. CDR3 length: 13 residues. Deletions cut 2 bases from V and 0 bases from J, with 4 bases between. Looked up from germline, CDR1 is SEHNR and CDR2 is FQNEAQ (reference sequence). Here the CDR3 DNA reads TGTGCCAGCAGCTTACCCACTAACTATGGCTACACCTTC. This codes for CASSLPTNYGYTF.

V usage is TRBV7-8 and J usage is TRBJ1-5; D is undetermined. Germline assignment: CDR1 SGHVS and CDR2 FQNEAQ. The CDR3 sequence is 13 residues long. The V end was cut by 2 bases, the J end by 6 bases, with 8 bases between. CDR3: CASSLNSRQPQHF. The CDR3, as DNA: TGTGCCAGCAGCTTAAATAGCCGTCAGCCCCAGCATTTT.

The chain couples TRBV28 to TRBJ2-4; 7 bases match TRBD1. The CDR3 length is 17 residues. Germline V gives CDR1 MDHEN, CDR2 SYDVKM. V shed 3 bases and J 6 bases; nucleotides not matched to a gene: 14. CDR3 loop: CASSLDQGDTGLNIQYF. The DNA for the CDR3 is TGTGCCAGCAGTTTGGATCAGGGGGACACGGGGTTAAACATTCAGTACTTC.

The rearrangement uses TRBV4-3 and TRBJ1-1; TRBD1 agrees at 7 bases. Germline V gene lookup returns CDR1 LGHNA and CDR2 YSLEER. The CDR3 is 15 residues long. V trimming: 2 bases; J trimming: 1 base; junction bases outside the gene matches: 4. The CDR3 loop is CASSQQTGRNTEAFF. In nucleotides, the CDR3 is TGCGCCAGCAGCCAACAGACAGGGCGGAACACTGAAGCTTTCTTT.

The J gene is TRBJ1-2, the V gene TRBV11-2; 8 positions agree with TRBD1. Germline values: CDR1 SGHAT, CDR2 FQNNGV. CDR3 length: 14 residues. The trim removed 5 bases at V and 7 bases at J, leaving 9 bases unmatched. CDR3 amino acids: CASSPFMTGAGYTF. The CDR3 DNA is TGTGCCAGCAGCCCATTCATGACAGGGGCTGGCTACACCTTC.

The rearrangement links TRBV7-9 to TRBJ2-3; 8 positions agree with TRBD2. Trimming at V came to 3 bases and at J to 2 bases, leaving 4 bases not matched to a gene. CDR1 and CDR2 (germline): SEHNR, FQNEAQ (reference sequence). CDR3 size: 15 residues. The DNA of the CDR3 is TGTGCCAGCAGCTTCGAGCGGGGGTTCACAGATACGCAGTATTTT. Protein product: CASSFERGFTDTQYF. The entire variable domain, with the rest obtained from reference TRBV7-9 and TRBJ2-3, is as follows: DTGVSQNPRHKITKRGQNVTFRCDPISEHNRLYWYRQTLGQGPEFLTYFQNEAQLEKSRLLSDRFSAERPKGSFSTLEIQRTEQGDSAMYLCASSFERGFTDTQYFGPGTRLTVL.

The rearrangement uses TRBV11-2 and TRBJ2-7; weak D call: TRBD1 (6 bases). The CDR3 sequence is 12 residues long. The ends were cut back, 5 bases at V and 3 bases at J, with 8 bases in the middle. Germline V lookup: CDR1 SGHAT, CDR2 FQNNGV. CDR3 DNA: TGTGCCAGCAGCACAGGGTACTACGAGCAGTACTTC. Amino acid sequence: CASSTGYYEQYF.

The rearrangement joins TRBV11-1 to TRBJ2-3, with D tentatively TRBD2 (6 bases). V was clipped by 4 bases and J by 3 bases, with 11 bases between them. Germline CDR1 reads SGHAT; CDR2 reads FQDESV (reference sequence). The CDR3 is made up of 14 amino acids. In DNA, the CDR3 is TGTGCCAGCAGCTCGGACTACGGGACAGATACGCAGTATTTT. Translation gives CASSSDYGTDTQYF.

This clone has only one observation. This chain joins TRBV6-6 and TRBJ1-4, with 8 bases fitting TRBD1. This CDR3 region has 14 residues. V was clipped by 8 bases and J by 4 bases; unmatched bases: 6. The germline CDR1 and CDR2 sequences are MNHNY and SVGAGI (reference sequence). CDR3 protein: CASQRTGINEKLFF. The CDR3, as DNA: TGTGCCAGCCAACGGACAGGGATTAATGAAAAACTGTTTTTT.

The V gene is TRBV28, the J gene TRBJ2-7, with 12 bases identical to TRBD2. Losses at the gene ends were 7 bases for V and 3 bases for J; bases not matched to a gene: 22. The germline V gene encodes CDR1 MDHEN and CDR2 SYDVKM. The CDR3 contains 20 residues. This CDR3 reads CASTLRQGRRLAGVLYEQYF. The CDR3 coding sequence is TGTGCCAGCACCCTTAGACAGGGGCGTCGACTAGCGGGAGTTCTCTACGAGCAGTACTTC.

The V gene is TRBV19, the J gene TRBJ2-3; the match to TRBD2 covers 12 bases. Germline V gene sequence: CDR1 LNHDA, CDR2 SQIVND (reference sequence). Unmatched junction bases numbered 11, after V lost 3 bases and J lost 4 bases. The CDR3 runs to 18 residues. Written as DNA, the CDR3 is TGTGCCAGTAGTATTCTGGCTAGCGGGAGGGCCAGGGCAGATACGCAGTATTTT. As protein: CASSILASGRARADTQYF.

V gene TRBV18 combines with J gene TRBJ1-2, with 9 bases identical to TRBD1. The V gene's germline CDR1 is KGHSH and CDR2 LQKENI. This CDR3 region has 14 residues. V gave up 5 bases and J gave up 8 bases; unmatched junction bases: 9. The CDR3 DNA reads TGTGCCAGCTCATCTAATACAGGGGGCCAAGGCTACACCTTC. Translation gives CASSSNTGGQGYTF.

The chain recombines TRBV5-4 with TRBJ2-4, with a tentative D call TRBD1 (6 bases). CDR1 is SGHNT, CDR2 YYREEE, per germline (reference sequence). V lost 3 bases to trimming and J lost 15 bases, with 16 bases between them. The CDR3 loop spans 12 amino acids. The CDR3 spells CASSSTRDIVYF. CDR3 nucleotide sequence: TGTGCCAGCAGCTCGACTCGGGACATCGTGTACTTC.

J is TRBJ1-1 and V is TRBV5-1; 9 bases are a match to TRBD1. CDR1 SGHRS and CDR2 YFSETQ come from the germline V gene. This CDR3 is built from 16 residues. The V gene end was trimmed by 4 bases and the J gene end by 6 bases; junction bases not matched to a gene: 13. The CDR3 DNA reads TGCGCCAGCAGCCCTAGGACAGGGGAGGTGAGACCTGAAGCTTTCTTT. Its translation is CASSPRTGEVRPEAFF.

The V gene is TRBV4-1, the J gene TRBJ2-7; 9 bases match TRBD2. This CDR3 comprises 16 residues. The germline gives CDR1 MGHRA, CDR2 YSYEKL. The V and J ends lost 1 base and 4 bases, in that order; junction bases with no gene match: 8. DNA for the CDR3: TGCGCCAGCAGCCAAGGGGGCGGGCTAGCGGGGTACGAGCAGTACTTC. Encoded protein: CASSQGGGLAGYEQYF.

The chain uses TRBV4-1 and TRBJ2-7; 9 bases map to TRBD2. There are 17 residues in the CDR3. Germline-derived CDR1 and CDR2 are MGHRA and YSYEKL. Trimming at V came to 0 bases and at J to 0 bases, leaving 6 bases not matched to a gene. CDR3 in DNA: TGCGCCAGCAGCCAAGATCTTGATAGCGGGAGCTCCTACGAGCAGTACTTC. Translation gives CASSQDLDSGSSYEQYF.